This is a list of T cell receptor beta chains from one sample in a study of blood T cell repertoires in COVID-19. Only in-frame clones appear in the TCRdb table, and some are missing; sequencing was by immunoSEQ multiplex PCR. This sample has about 110,000 clones, with around 76% found just once. Sequences were obtained from peripheral blood. These receptors came from a woman over 75 with acute or convalescent COVID-19. Each CDR3 is given with its conserved first and last residue. The D gene is left open where the match is weak. Not all rows give a size; the values are once, few, many and, for expanded clones, a class.

J gene: TRBJ2-7
clone size: NA
D gene: NA
V gene: TRBV5-1
CDR3 DNA: TGCGCCAGCAGTTCACCGGGACAAACCTACGAGCAGTACTTC
CDR3 protein: CASSSPGQTYEQYF

J gene: TRBJ2-5
clone size: NA
D gene: NA
V gene: TRBV11-2
CDR3 DNA: TGTGCCAGCAGCCCCCCGGCAGGCCGTCGGGAGACCCAGTACTTC
CDR3 protein: CASSPPAGRRETQYF

J gene: TRBJ2-7
clone size: NA
D gene: TRBD2
V gene: TRBV6-1
CDR3 DNA: TGTGCCAGCAGTGAATATGGGACTAGCCCCTACGAGCAGTACTTC
CDR3 protein: CASSEYGTSPYEQYF

J gene: TRBJ1-5
clone size: few
D gene: TRBD1
V gene: TRBV7-8
CDR3 DNA: TGTGCCAGCAGCTCCTACAGGGGACGGAATCAGCCCCAGCATTTT
CDR3 protein: CASSSYRGRNQPQHF

J gene: TRBJ1-6
clone size: NA
D gene: NA
V gene: TRBV5-5
CDR3 DNA: TGTGCCAGCAGCTTGGCTTCGGGGGTCTCACCCCTCCACTTT
CDR3 protein: CASSLASGVSPLHF

J gene: TRBJ1-5
clone size: NA
D gene: NA
V gene: TRBV5-5
CDR3 DNA: TGTGCCAGCAGCTTAGTAGGGGATCAGCCCCAGCATTTT
CDR3 protein: CASSLVGDQPQHF

J gene: TRBJ1-6
clone size: NA
D gene: NA
V gene: TRBV30
CDR3 DNA: TGTGCCTGGAGTGCAGGGGAGAATTCACCCCTCCACTTT
CDR3 protein: CAWSAGENSPLHF

J gene: TRBJ2-2
clone size: NA
D gene: TRBD2
V gene: TRBV7-3
CDR3 DNA: TGTGCCAGCAGCCCCGATAGCGGGGGGGCCAGGGAGCTGTTTTTT
CDR3 protein: CASSPDSGGARELFF

J gene: TRBJ2-2
clone size: NA
D gene: NA
V gene: TRBV19
CDR3 DNA: TGTGCCATCAAGCGCGACGCCCGCCTTGGCGGGGAGCTGTTTTTT
CDR3 protein: CAIKRDARLGGELFF

J gene: TRBJ2-1
clone size: once
D gene: NA
V gene: TRBV5-1
CDR3 DNA: TGCGCCAGCAGCTTAGTACCGGCCCCCGGGTACAATGAGCAGTTCTTC
CDR3 protein: CASSLVPAPGYNEQFF

J gene: TRBJ1-2
clone size: NA
D gene: TRBD1
V gene: TRBV5-5
CDR3 DNA: TGTGCCAGCAGACGGACCCAGGGGGGTGAGGGCTATGGCTACACCTTC
CDR3 protein: CASRRTQGGEGYGYTF

J gene: TRBJ2-1
clone size: NA
D gene: TRBD2
V gene: TRBV4-2
CDR3 DNA: TGTGCCAGCAGCCAAACCGGACTAGCGGGGGGCTCCTACAATGAGCAGTTCTTC
CDR3 protein: CASSQTGLAGGSYNEQFF

J gene: TRBJ1-5
clone size: NA
D gene: NA
V gene: TRBV19
CDR3 DNA: TGTGCCGCGGGGTTCTATAGCAATCAGCCCCAGCATTTT
CDR3 protein: CAAGFYSNQPQHF

J gene: TRBJ2-1
clone size: NA
D gene: TRBD2
V gene: TRBV30
CDR3 DNA: TGTGCCTGGAAGGTCCTAGCGGGGGTATACAATGAGCAGTTCTTC
CDR3 protein: CAWKVLAGVYNEQFF

J gene: TRBJ1-5
clone size: NA
D gene: NA
V gene: TRBV19
CDR3 DNA: TGTGCCAGTAGTATAGATCCGGGGAATTCCCATCAGCCCCAGCATTTT
CDR3 protein: CASSIDPGNSHQPQHF

J gene: TRBJ1-6
clone size: NA
D gene: TRBD1
V gene: TRBV7-9
CDR3 DNA: TGTGCCAGCAGCTCGGACAGGGTCGGTTCACCCCTCCACTTT
CDR3 protein: CASSSDRVGSPLHF

J gene: TRBJ1-2
clone size: NA
D gene: NA
V gene: TRBV5-6
CDR3 DNA: TGTGCCAGCAGCTTTGACACTAACTATGGCTACACCTTC
CDR3 protein: CASSFDTNYGYTF

J gene: TRBJ2-2
clone size: NA
D gene: TRBD2
V gene: TRBV6-5
CDR3 DNA: TGTGCCAGCAGTTACGGGGTAGTAGCGGGGACCGGGGAGCTGTTTTTT
CDR3 protein: CASSYGVVAGTGELFF

J gene: TRBJ2-2
clone size: NA
D gene: TRBD1
V gene: TRBV6-2/TRBV6-3
CDR3 DNA: TGTGCCAGCAGTTATGGGACAGGGGCGCTTTCGAACACCGGGGAGCTGTTTTTT
CDR3 protein: CASSYGTGALSNTGELFF

J gene: TRBJ1-2
clone size: NA
D gene: NA
V gene: TRBV10-2
CDR3 DNA: TGCGCCAGCAGTGAGCCGGTAGAGGAGGAGGGCTACACCTTC
CDR3 protein: CASSEPVEEEGYTF

J gene: TRBJ2-1
clone size: NA
D gene: NA
V gene: TRBV4-2
CDR3 DNA: TGTGCCAGCAGCCAGGGGCTAGGGGGAGGGAGCTCCTACAATGAGCAGTTCTTC
CDR3 protein: CASSQGLGGGSSYNEQFF

J gene: TRBJ2-1
clone size: NA
D gene: TRBD2
V gene: TRBV5-1
CDR3 DNA: TGCGCCAGCAGCTTTGGGCTAGCGGACTACAATGAGCAGTTCTTC
CDR3 protein: CASSFGLADYNEQFF

J gene: TRBJ1-4
clone size: NA
D gene: NA
V gene: TRBV11-2
CDR3 DNA: TGTGCCAGCACCGGTATGGTCGGGGAAAAACTGTTTTTT
CDR3 protein: CASTGMVGEKLFF

J gene: TRBJ2-5
clone size: NA
D gene: TRBD2
V gene: TRBV7-6
CDR3 DNA: TGTGCCAGCAGCACGGGACTAGCGGGGGGTACTAAAGAGACCCAGTACTTC
CDR3 protein: CASSTGLAGGTKETQYF

J gene: TRBJ2-7
clone size: NA
D gene: NA
V gene: TRBV2
CDR3 DNA: TGTGCCAGCAATCCGGGACTAGGGAGGGACAGGCAGTACTTC
CDR3 protein: CASNPGLGRDRQYF

J gene: TRBJ1-4
clone size: NA
D gene: TRBD1
V gene: TRBV28
CDR3 DNA: TGTGCCAGCAGCTCATCCCGCGGACAGGGGCCCGTATCCAGGATATTCTTT
CDR3 protein: CASSSSRGQGPVSRIFF

J gene: TRBJ1-1
clone size: NA
D gene: NA
V gene: TRBV7-2
CDR3 DNA: TGTGCCAGCAGCTTAGGTAGGGGGTTGAACACTGAAGCTTTCTTT
CDR3 protein: CASSLGRGLNTEAFF

J gene: TRBJ2-3
clone size: NA
D gene: TRBD2
V gene: TRBV24-1
CDR3 DNA: TGTGCCACCAGTGACCGGACTAGCGGGGGGTTAGATACGCAGTATTTT
CDR3 protein: CATSDRTSGGLDTQYF

J gene: TRBJ1-6
clone size: NA
D gene: NA
V gene: TRBV27
CDR3 DNA: TGTGCCAGCAGTTTCTCACAGCGGACTTTTGGGAATTCACCCCTCCACTTT
CDR3 protein: CASSFSQRTFGNSPLHF

J gene: TRBJ1-1
clone size: NA
D gene: TRBD1
V gene: TRBV7-2
CDR3 DNA: TGTGCCAGCAGGGACAGGTTTACGGACACTGAAGCTTTCTTT
CDR3 protein: CASRDRFTDTEAFF

J gene: TRBJ2-5
clone size: NA
D gene: NA
V gene: TRBV3-1/TRBV3-2
CDR3 DNA: TGTGCCAGCAGCCCCCAGCAGCCAGGGCTTGGAAACCAAGAGACCCAGTACTTC
CDR3 protein: CASSPQQPGLGNQETQYF

J gene: TRBJ1-5
clone size: few
D gene: NA
V gene: TRBV6-5
CDR3 DNA: TGTGCCAGCAGCGACAGTGGAACAGAGCCCCAGCATTTT
CDR3 protein: CASSDSGTEPQHF

J gene: TRBJ2-1
clone size: NA
D gene: TRBD2
V gene: TRBV18
CDR3 DNA: TGTGCCAGCTCACCGACTAGCGGAGACAATGAGCAGTTCTTC
CDR3 protein: CASSPTSGDNEQFF

J gene: TRBJ2-5
clone size: NA
D gene: NA
V gene: TRBV2
CDR3 DNA: TGTGCCAGCTCCCGGGTAGCGGAGACCCAGTACTTC
CDR3 protein: CASSRVAETQYF

J gene: TRBJ2-5
clone size: few
D gene: NA
V gene: TRBV2
CDR3 DNA: TGTGCCAGCAGTGAAGGGGGCTGGTACTTC
CDR3 protein: CASSEGGWYF

J gene: TRBJ2-6
clone size: NA
D gene: NA
V gene: TRBV28
CDR3 DNA: TGTGCCAGCAGCCGTATCTCTGGGGCCAACGTCCTGACTTTC
CDR3 protein: CASSRISGANVLTF

J gene: TRBJ1-5
clone size: once
D gene: NA
V gene: TRBV4-1
CDR3 DNA: TGCGCCAGCAGCCAAGATTTAGCAGCCCTTAGGCCCCAGCATTTT
CDR3 protein: CASSQDLAALRPQHF

J gene: TRBJ2-1
clone size: NA
D gene: TRBD2
V gene: TRBV5-1
CDR3 DNA: TGCGCCAGCAGCTTGGGAGCGGGAGGGCACAATGAGCAGTTCTTC
CDR3 protein: CASSLGAGGHNEQFF

J gene: TRBJ1-2
clone size: NA
D gene: NA
V gene: TRBV6-5
CDR3 DNA: TGTGCCAGCATGGCGGACTATGCCTATGGCTACACCTTC
CDR3 protein: CASMADYAYGYTF

J gene: TRBJ2-4
clone size: NA
D gene: TRBD1
V gene: TRBV5-1
CDR3 DNA: TGCGCCAGCAGCTCGGACAGGGCGCTAAACATTCAGTACTTC
CDR3 protein: CASSSDRALNIQYF

J gene: TRBJ2-4
clone size: few
D gene: NA
V gene: TRBV19
CDR3 DNA: TGTGCCAGTAGCCGGACAGAAGGGCCCAAAAACATTCAGTACTTC
CDR3 protein: CASSRTEGPKNIQYF

J gene: TRBJ1-2
clone size: NA
D gene: TRBD1
V gene: TRBV5-1
CDR3 DNA: TGCGCCAGCAGCTTGGCCGGGACAGGGGATGGCTACACCTTC
CDR3 protein: CASSLAGTGDGYTF

J gene: TRBJ2-7
clone size: NA
D gene: TRBD2
V gene: TRBV9
CDR3 DNA: TGTGCCAGCAACCATGGGAGGGAACCCCCTGCCGAGCAGTACTTC
CDR3 protein: CASNHGREPPAEQYF

J gene: TRBJ2-1
clone size: NA
D gene: NA
V gene: TRBV27
CDR3 DNA: TGTGCCAGCAGTGGACATCGGGACGGAGGGGCTTTCTTC
CDR3 protein: CASSGHRDGGAFF

J gene: TRBJ1-1
clone size: few
D gene: NA
V gene: TRBV12-5
CDR3 DNA: TGTGCTAGTGGAATAACAGGGATTGGGACTGAAGCTTTCTTT
CDR3 protein: CASGITGIGTEAFF

J gene: TRBJ1-5
clone size: few
D gene: NA
V gene: TRBV7-8
CDR3 DNA: TGTGCCAGCAGCTTAGTTTCGGGAGCTAATCAGCCCCAGCATTTT
CDR3 protein: CASSLVSGANQPQHF

J gene: TRBJ2-7
clone size: NA
D gene: NA
V gene: TRBV19
CDR3 DNA: TGTGCCAGTAGTCTCCTTCTAAGCTCCTACGAGCAGTACTTC
CDR3 protein: CASSLLLSSYEQYF

J gene: TRBJ1-5
clone size: NA
D gene: TRBD1
V gene: TRBV30
CDR3 DNA: TGTGCCTGGAGCGTGACAGGGAGAGGTCAGCCCCAGCATTTT
CDR3 protein: CAWSVTGRGQPQHF

J gene: TRBJ1-4
clone size: NA
D gene: NA
V gene: TRBV4-2
CDR3 DNA: TGTGCCAGCAGCCAAGGGGAAGGGGATAATGAAAAACTGTTTTTT
CDR3 protein: CASSQGEGDNEKLFF

J gene: TRBJ2-3
clone size: NA
D gene: NA
V gene: TRBV12-3/TRBV12-4
CDR3 DNA: TGTGCCAGTCTCTCGGTCACAGATACGCAGTATTTT
CDR3 protein: CASLSVTDTQYF

J gene: TRBJ2-7
clone size: NA
D gene: TRBD2
V gene: TRBV11-2
CDR3 DNA: TGTGCCAGCAGCCCGTTAGCGGGGGAGACCTACGAGCAGTACTTC
CDR3 protein: CASSPLAGETYEQYF

J gene: TRBJ1-6
clone size: NA
D gene: NA
V gene: TRBV14
CDR3 DNA: TGTGCCAGCAGCCAAGGCTTTACGGGTTCACCCCTCCACTTT
CDR3 protein: CASSQGFTGSPLHF

J gene: TRBJ1-1
clone size: NA
D gene: NA
V gene: TRBV4-2
CDR3 DNA: TGTGCCAGCAGCCAAGATCGGGGATCTGAAGCTTTCTTT
CDR3 protein: CASSQDRGSEAFF

J gene: TRBJ2-7
clone size: NA
D gene: NA
V gene: TRBV19
CDR3 DNA: TGTGCCAGTAGAGGGGGACAGGGACTAGACGAGCAGTACTTC
CDR3 protein: CASRGGQGLDEQYF

J gene: TRBJ2-1
clone size: NA
D gene: NA
V gene: TRBV19
CDR3 DNA: TGTGCCAGTAGTCCCCTCGGGTACAATGAGCAGTTCTTC
CDR3 protein: CASSPLGYNEQFF

J gene: TRBJ2-3
clone size: NA
D gene: NA
V gene: TRBV7-8
CDR3 DNA: TGTGCCAGCAGCTACTCTTATGGAGAGGCTAGCACAGATACGCAGTATTTT
CDR3 protein: CASSYSYGEASTDTQYF

J gene: TRBJ2-2
clone size: NA
D gene: NA
V gene: TRBV7-2
CDR3 DNA: TGTGCCAGCAGCTTTATTACGGCGGGGAGGCAGACCGGGGAGCTGTTTTTT
CDR3 protein: CASSFITAGRQTGELFF

J gene: TRBJ2-2
clone size: NA
D gene: TRBD2
V gene: TRBV10-3
CDR3 DNA: TGTGCCACCGATACGGCAGGACTAGCGGGAGGAGGGGTCACCGGGGAGCTGTTTTTT
CDR3 protein: CATDTAGLAGGGVTGELFF